This is a list of T cell receptor beta chains from one sample in a study of shared clonotypes between healthy human individuals. Sequencing was performed with immunoSEQ multiplex PCR; in TCRdb, only in-frame clones are kept and a portion is missing. The data hold approximately 640,000 clones, with 90% observed a single time. The sample taken for sequencing was memory CD8+ T cells from PBMCs. The receptors were sampled from a man aged 18-30 years in good health. Some clones in this sample may be carry-over from other donors' samples. Both conserved end residues are part of each CDR3. The D gene is left open where the match is weak. Clone size is stated in some rows and not others, as once, few, many or a class when expanded.

>.|TRBV29-1|TRBJ2-1|TRBD2
CSVAKTSGRDPYNEQFF
TGCAGCGTCGCAAAGACTAGCGGGAGAGATCCCTACAATGAGCAGTTCTTC
>.|TRBV23-1|TRBJ2-2|TRBD1
CANEGQNTNTGELFF
TGCGCCAATGAGGGACAGAACACGAACACCGGGGAGCTGTTTTTT
>.|TRBV7-8|TRBJ2-1|.
CASSHTFGFGNEQFF
TGTGCCAGCAGCCACACCTTTGGGTTCGGCAATGAGCAGTTCTTC
>few|TRBV2|TRBJ1-1|TRBD1
CASSEKGADTEAFF
TGTGCCAGCAGTGAAAAGGGGGCCGACACTGAAGCTTTCTTT
>once|TRBV9|TRBJ2-5|.
CASSVEARQETQYF
TGTGCCAGCAGCGTAGAGGCGAGACAAGAGACCCAGTACTTC
>.|TRBV5-3|TRBJ1-1|.
CARSADSFPEAFF
TGTGCCAGAAGCGCGGACAGTTTCCCTGAAGCTTTCTTT
>.|TRBV19|TRBJ2-1|.
CASSIGSLNYNEQFF
TGTGCCAGTAGTATTGGCTCACTCAACTACAATGAGCAGTTCTTC
>.|TRBV9|TRBJ2-3|.
CASSASGNTQYF
TGTGCCAGCAGCGCGAGCGGAAATACGCAGTATTTT
>.|TRBV11-2|TRBJ2-3|.
CASSRSRDGDTQYF
TGTGCCAGCAGCCGCTCACGGGATGGGGATACGCAGTATTTT
>.|TRBV5-1|TRBJ1-2|.
CASRTGLYGYTF
TGCGCCAGTCGAACAGGTCTCTATGGCTACACCTTC
>once|TRBV13|TRBJ2-1|TRBD2
CASGSSGSYNEQFF
TGTGCCAGCGGAAGTAGCGGGAGTTACAATGAGCAGTTCTTC
>once|TRBV28|TRBJ1-5|TRBD1
CASSFRQGLNQPQHF
TGTGCCAGCAGTTTCCGACAGGGTCTTAATCAGCCCCAGCATTTT
>.|TRBV27|TRBJ2-1|TRBD1
CASSGTGPSYNEQFF
TGTGCCAGCAGTGGGACAGGGCCGTCCTACAATGAGCAGTTCTTC
>.|TRBV28|TRBJ2-3|TRBD2
CASSNTAGGSTDTQYF
TGTGCCAGCAGTAACACAGCGGGAGGGAGCACAGATACGCAGTATTTT
>.|TRBV7-9|TRBJ2-3|TRBD2
CASSTTSGVSDTQYF
TGTGCCAGCAGCACCACTAGCGGAGTTTCAGATACGCAGTATTTT
>.|TRBV6-5|TRBJ2-7|.
CASGRAPYEQYF
TGTGCCAGCGGCCGGGCCCCCTACGAGCAGTACTTC
>.|TRBV18|TRBJ1-1|.
CASSPWSPEGNTEAFF
TGTGCCAGCTCACCATGGAGTCCGGAGGGGAACACTGAAGCTTTCTTT
>once|TRBV2|TRBJ1-2|.
CASSEDGLKNFYGYTF
TGTGCCAGCAGTGAAGACGGTCTCAAGAACTTCTATGGCTACACCTTC
>.|TRBV7-9|TRBJ2-2|TRBD2
CASSLTSGRNGELFF
TGTGCCAGCAGCCTGACTAGCGGGAGGAACGGGGAGCTGTTTTTT
>.|TRBV11-2|TRBJ2-3|TRBD2
CASSLMASGRTDTQYF
TGTGCCAGCAGCTTAATGGCTAGCGGGAGGACAGATACGCAGTATTTT
>.|TRBV4-1|TRBJ2-7|.
CASSQHHQGISYEQYF
TGCGCCAGCAGCCAACATCACCAGGGGATCTCCTACGAGCAGTACTTC
>.|TRBV5-6|TRBJ2-1|.
CASSLGPGNEQFF
TGTGCCAGCAGCCTGGGACCGGGGAACGAGCAGTTCTTC
>once|TRBV6-5|TRBJ2-7|TRBD2
CASRPGGAGASEQYF
TGTGCCAGCAGGCCCGGGGGAGCGGGAGCCTCCGAGCAGTACTTC
>.|TRBV2|TRBJ2-1|TRBD1
CASTGDRGRYNEQFF
TGTGCCAGCACTGGGGACAGGGGAAGATACAATGAGCAGTTCTTC
>.|TRBV5-1|TRBJ1-5|TRBD1
CASSPGTEFSNQPQHF
TGCGCCAGCAGCCCTGGGACAGAATTTAGCAATCAGCCCCAGCATTTT
>.|TRBV27|TRBJ1-2|TRBD1
CASSLGQGLYYGYTF
TGTGCCAGCAGTCTGGGACAGGGGTTATACTATGGCTACACCTTC
>.|TRBV15|TRBJ2-1|TRBD2
CATSRDYISGRAYNEQFF
TGTGCCACCAGCAGAGATTACATTAGCGGGAGAGCCTACAATGAGCAGTTCTTC
>.|TRBV28|TRBJ2-3|.
CASTLGYREVADTQYF
TGTGCCAGCACCCTCGGTTACAGGGAAGTCGCAGATACGCAGTATTTT
>once|TRBV6-5|TRBJ2-3|.
CASSYRRGTDTQYF
TGTGCCAGCAGTTACCGCAGGGGAACAGATACGCAGTATTTT
>once|TRBV29-1|TRBJ2-1|TRBD1
CSVDLQGAFYNEQFF
TGCAGCGTAGATCTTCAGGGGGCCTTCTACAATGAGCAGTTCTTC
>.|TRBV5-1|TRBJ2-2|.
CASSFRDQGRANTGELFF
TGCGCCAGCAGCTTTAGGGATCAGGGAAGGGCGAACACCGGGGAGCTGTTTTTT
>.|TRBV9|TRBJ2-7|.
CASSVVGSSGSEQYF
TGTGCCAGCAGCGTAGTAGGTTCTTCGGGCTCCGAGCAGTACTTC
>.|TRBV25-1|TRBJ2-7|.
CASSDANALSPYEQYF
TGTGCCAGCAGTGACGCTAATGCCCTTTCACCATACGAGCAGTACTTC
>.|TRBV4-2|TRBJ2-1|TRBD2
CASSRGVAGGPYNEQFF
TGTGCCAGCAGCAGGGGGGTAGCGGGAGGGCCCTACAATGAGCAGTTCTTC
>.|TRBV29-1|TRBJ2-2|.
CSAYGRGELFF
TGCAGCGCATACGGGAGAGGGGAGCTGTTTTTT
>.|TRBV7-9|TRBJ2-7|.
CASSGTTSYEQYF
TGTGCCAGCAGCGGAACGACTAGCTACGAGCAGTACTTC
>.|TRBV7-9|TRBJ2-6|.
CASSLEVSGANVLTF
TGTGCCAGCAGCTTAGAAGTCTCTGGGGCCAACGTCCTGACTTTC
>.|TRBV5-1|TRBJ1-1|.
CASSKGDTEAFF
TGCGCCAGCAGCAAGGGGGACACTGAAGCTTTCTTT
>.|TRBV2|TRBJ2-7|.
CASSEALAEQYF
TGTGCCAGCAGTGAAGCGCTGGCCGAGCAGTACTTC
>.|TRBV19|TRBJ1-1|.
CASSMDLENTEAFF
TGTGCCAGTAGTATGGATCTAGAGAACACTGAAGCTTTCTTT
>.|TRBV7-2|TRBJ2-3|TRBD2
CASSLGLRYTDTQYF
TGTGCCAGCAGCTTGGGACTACGATACACAGATACGCAGTATTTT
>once|TRBV7-3|TRBJ1-3|TRBD1
CASSLSRGHGNTIYF
TGTGCCAGCAGCTTAAGCAGGGGGCACGGAAACACCATATATTTT